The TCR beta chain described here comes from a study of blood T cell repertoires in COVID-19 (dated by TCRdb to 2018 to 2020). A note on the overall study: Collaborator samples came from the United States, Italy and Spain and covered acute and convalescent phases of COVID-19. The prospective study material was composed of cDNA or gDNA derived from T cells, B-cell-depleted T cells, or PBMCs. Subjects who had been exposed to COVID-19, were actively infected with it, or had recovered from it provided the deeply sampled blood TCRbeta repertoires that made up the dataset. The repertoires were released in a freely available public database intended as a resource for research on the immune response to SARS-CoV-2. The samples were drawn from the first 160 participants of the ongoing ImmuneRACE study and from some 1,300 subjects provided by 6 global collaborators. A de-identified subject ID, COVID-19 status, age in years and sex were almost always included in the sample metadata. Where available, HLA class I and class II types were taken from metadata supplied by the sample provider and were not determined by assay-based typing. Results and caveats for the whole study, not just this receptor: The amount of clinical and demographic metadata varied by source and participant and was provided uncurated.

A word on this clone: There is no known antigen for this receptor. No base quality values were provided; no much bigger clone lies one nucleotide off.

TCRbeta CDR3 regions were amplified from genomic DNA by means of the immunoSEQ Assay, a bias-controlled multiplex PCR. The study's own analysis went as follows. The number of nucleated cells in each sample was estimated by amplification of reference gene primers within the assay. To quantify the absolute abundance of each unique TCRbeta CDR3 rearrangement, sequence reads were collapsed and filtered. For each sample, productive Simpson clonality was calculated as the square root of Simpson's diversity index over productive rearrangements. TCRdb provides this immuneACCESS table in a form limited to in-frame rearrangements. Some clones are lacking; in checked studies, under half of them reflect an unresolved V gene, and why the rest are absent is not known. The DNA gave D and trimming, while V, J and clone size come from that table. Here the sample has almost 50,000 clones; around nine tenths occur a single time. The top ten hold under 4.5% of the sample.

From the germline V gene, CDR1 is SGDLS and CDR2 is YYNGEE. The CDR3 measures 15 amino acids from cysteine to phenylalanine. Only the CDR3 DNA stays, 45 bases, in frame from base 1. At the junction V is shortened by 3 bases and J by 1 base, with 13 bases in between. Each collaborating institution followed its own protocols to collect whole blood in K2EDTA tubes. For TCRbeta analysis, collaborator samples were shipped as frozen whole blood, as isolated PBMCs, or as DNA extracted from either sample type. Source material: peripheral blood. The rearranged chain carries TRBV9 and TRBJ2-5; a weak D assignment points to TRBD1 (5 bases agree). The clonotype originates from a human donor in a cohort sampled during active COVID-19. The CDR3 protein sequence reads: CASSGTGQPQETQYF. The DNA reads TGTGCCAGCAGCGGGACCGGACAACCCCAAGAGACCCAGTACTTC. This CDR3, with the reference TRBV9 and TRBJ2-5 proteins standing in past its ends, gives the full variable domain DSGVTQTPKHLITATGQRVTLRCSPRSGDLSVYWYQQSLDQGLQFLIQYYNGEERAKGNILERFSAQQFPDLHSELNLSSLELGDSALYFCASSGTGQPQETQYFGPGTRLLVL.